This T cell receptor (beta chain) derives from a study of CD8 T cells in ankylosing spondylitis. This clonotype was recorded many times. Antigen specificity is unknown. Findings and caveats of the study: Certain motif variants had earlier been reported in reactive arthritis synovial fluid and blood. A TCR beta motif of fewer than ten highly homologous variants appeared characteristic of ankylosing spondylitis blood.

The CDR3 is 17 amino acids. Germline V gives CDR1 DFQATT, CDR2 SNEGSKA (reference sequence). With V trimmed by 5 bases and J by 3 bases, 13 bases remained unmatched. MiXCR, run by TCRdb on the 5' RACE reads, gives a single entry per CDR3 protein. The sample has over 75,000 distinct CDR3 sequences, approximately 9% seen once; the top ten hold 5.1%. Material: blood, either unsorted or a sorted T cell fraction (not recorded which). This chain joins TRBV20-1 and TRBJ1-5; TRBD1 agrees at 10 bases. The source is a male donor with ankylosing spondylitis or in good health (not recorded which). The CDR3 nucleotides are TGCAGTGCTCCCCGGGACAGGGGTAGGTCTAACAATCAGCCCCAGCATTTT. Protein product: CSAPRDRGRSNNQPQHF.